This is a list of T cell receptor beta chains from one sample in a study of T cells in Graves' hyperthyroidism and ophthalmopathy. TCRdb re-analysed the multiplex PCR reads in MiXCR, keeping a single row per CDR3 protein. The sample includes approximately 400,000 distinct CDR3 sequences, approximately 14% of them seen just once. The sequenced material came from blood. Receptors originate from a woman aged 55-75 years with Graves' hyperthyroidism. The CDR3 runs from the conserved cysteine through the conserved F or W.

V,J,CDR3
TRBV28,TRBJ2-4,CASRPGQGNYIQYF
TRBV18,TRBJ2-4,CASSQPGQGKNIQYF
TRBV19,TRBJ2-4,CASSIPGANIQYF
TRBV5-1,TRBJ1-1,CASSLGVTAPDTEAFF
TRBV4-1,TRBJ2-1,CASSQGLAGRYNEQFF
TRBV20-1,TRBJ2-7,CSARKSESPPEQYF
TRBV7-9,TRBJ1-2,CASSLIRLDGYTF
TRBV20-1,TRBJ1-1,CSASTGFATEAFF
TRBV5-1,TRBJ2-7,CASSVQGAGNEQYF
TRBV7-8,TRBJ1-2,CASSPDRVDYGYTF
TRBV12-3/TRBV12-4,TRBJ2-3,CASTDIPSTDTQYF
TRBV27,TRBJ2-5,CASSPRLSRETQYF
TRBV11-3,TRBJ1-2,CASSYSPDGYTF
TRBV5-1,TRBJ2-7,CASSGSGFSYEQYF
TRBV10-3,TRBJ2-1,CAISEGASSNEQFF
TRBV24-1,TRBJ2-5,CATSAGVQETQYF
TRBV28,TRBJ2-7,CASNPSGRDSYEQYF
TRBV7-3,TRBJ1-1,CASSSRDRSTEAFF
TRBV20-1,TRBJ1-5,CSARGDRVGNQPQHF
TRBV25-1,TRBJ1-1,CASSESGGFSTEAFF
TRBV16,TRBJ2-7,CASSPALKGTGNNEQYF
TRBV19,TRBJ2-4,CATDIKGLAGEWLPKNIQYF
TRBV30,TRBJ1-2,CAWSRNRGDGYTF
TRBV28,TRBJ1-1,CASSSWGDLGNTEAFF
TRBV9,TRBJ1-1,CASSVASTASDSEAFF
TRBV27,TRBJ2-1,CASGFGLAVYNEQFF
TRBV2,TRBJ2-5,CASKGSGETQYF
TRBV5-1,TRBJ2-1,CASSLGPLGSYNEQFF
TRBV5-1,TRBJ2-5,CASSLEGRGQETQYF
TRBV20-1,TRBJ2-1,CSARVIGRDPEEQFF
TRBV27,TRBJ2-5,CASTRDLQETQYF
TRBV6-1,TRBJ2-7,CASSDRDRGQEQYF
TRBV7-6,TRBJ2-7,CASSLTSGGFEQYF
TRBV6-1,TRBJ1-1,CASSYGQLNTEAFF
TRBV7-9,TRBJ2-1,CASSLYKWGDLVNEQFF
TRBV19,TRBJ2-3,CASSTLDTQYF
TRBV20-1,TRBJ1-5,CSAGRQGTGEQPQHF
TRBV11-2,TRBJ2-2,CASSYRGGAGDTGELFF
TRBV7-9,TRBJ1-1,CASSSGRTVNTEAFF
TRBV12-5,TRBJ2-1,CASGLVLGQGRYNEQFF
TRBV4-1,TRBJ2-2,CASSQGGGPRPTGELFF
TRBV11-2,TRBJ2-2,CASSLFRTASNTGELFF
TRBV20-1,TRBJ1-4,CSARPPGQGGEKLFF
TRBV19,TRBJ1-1,CASSIGHIMNTEAFF
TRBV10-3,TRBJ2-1,CAISESSSDNEQFF
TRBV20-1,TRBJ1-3,CSASPGTGAGNTIYF
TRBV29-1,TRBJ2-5,CSVGGELGTQYF
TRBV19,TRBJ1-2,CASSWGTGSAYGYTF
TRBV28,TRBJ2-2,CASTSGRGSYTGELFF
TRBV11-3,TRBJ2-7,CASSTRGGSYEQYF
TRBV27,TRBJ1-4,CASSSLRGTGPIGEKLFF
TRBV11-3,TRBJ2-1,CASSKIGPLDEQFF
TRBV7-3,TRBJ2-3,CASSLFPSGTDTQYF
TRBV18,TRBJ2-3,CASSPQGDTQYF
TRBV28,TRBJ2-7,CASSSPSEGYEQYF
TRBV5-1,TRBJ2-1,CASSLGLAGANEQFF
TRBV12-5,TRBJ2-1,CASGLDRTPSGDYNEQFF
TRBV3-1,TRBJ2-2,CASSQELEYTGELFF